This is a list of T cell receptor beta chains from one sample in a study of human T cells and chemical hapten exposure. Each CDR3 protein is one row after TCRdb ran MiXCR on the RACE reads. The data show tens of thousands of distinct CDR3 sequences, with roughly 11% seen just once and roughly 1.5% held by the top ten. This specimen consisted of whole blood, obtained in connection with sensitization to the hapten diphenylcyclopropenone (DPC). The receptors were sampled from a woman in her fifties or sixties with alopecia areata. Some clones in this sample may be carry-over from other donors' samples. The CDR3 runs from the conserved cysteine through the conserved F or W. A D gene is named only where the DNA matches it firmly. Clone size is shown for a subset of rows, as once, few, many or a class of expanded clone.

D,V,size,J,CDR3,DNA
.,TRBV28,.,TRBJ1-5,CASSFPTGGRQPQHF,TGTGCCAGCAGTTTCCCGACTGGGGGGAGGCAGCCCCAGCATTTT
.,TRBV19,few,TRBJ1-5,CASSIRPGQGNQPQHF,TGTGCCAGTAGTATCCGTCCAGGGCAGGGCAATCAGCCCCAGCATTTT
.,TRBV28,.,TRBJ2-5,CASSFYQEETQYF,TGTGCCAGCAGTTTCTACCAGGAAGAGACCCAGTACTTC
.,TRBV5-6,many,TRBJ2-7,CASSLRLVSEQYF,TGTGCCAGCAGCTTGCGGCTGGTATCGGAGCAGTACTTC
.,TRBV24-1,.,TRBJ2-1,CATSDSTGTAYNEQFF,TGTGCCACCAGTGATTCGACCGGGACGGCGTACAATGAGCAGTTCTTC
TRBD1,TRBV18,.,TRBJ1-2,CASSPRTGSHYGYTF,TGTGCCAGCTCACCGCGGACAGGGTCCCACTATGGCTACACCTTC
.,TRBV29-1,.,TRBJ2-1,CSAAYNEQFF,TGCAGCGCTGCCTACAATGAGCAGTTCTTC
TRBD1,TRBV12-3/TRBV12-4,.,TRBJ1-1,CASTAGGELNTEAFF,TGTGCCAGCACGGCAGGGGGGGAATTGAACACTGAAGCTTTCTTT
.,TRBV27,many,TRBJ2-7,CASSSNRVSYEQYF,TGTGCCAGCAGTTCCAACAGGGTCTCCTACGAGCAGTACTTC
TRBD1,TRBV18,few,TRBJ1-4,CASSTPGTGKEKLFF,TGTGCCAGCTCCACCCCCGGGACAGGGAAGGAAAAACTGTTTTTT
TRBD1,TRBV12-3/TRBV12-4,.,TRBJ2-1,CASSQSGTGGRGEQFF,TGTGCCAGCAGCCAATCCGGGACAGGGGGCCGGGGTGAGCAGTTCTTC
TRBD2,TRBV6-2/TRBV6-3,many,TRBJ2-7,CASRRAGADEQYF,TGTGCCAGCAGGAGGGCGGGAGCCGACGAGCAGTACTTC
TRBD2,TRBV11-2,.,TRBJ2-7,CASSLLRGGPYEQYF,TGTGCCAGCAGCTTATTGCGGGGGGGCCCCTACGAGCAGTACTTC
.,TRBV6-6,few,TRBJ1-5,CASSYPDYAGINQPQHF,TGTGCCAGCAGTTACCCCGATTATGCGGGAATTAATCAGCCCCAGCATTTT
.,TRBV29-1,few,TRBJ1-1,CSVEAGVRTEAFF,TGCAGCGTTGAAGCTGGGGTGCGGACTGAAGCTTTCTTT
.,TRBV11-2,many,TRBJ1-4,CASSPDAGRREKLFF,TGTGCCAGCAGCCCAGACGCGGGGCGGAGGGAAAAACTGTTTTTT
.,TRBV6-1,few,TRBJ1-1,CASRLTMNTEAFF,TGTGCCAGCAGGTTGACGATGAACACTGAAGCTTTCTTT
.,TRBV28,.,TRBJ1-2,CASSPSGGKRLYGHTF,TGTGCCAGCAGTCCAAGTGGGGGGAAAAGACTCTATGGCCACACCTTC
.,TRBV28,.,TRBJ1-1,CASRIGTTGTEAFF,TGTGCCAGCAGGATAGGGACGACCGGGACTGAAGCTTTCTTT
TRBD1,TRBV7-2,many,TRBJ1-1,CASSSRQGDRQAFF,TGTGCCAGCAGCTCCCGACAGGGGGATAGGCAGGCTTTCTTT
.,TRBV14,few,TRBJ1-5,CASSHLPVNQPQHF,TGTGCCAGCAGCCACCTACCCGTGAATCAGCCCCAGCATTTT
.,TRBV6-5,few,TRBJ2-3,CATGEGNTQYF,TGTGCCACAGGGGAAGGAAATACGCAGTATTTT
.,TRBV28,.,TRBJ2-5,CASSGSQETQYF,TGTGCCAGCAGTGGGAGCCAAGAGACCCAGTACTTC
TRBD2,TRBV4-1,few,TRBJ2-1,CASSQTGTSGRNEQFF,TGCGCCAGCAGCCAAACCGGGACTAGCGGGAGAAATGAGCAGTTCTTC
.,TRBV6-6,.,TRBJ2-3,CASSPDSLSTDTQYF,TGTGCCAGCAGTCCCGACTCTTTAAGCACAGATACGCAGTATTTT
.,TRBV5-1,many,TRBJ1-3,CASSLIQGQTGNTIYF,TGCGCCAGCAGCTTGATACAGGGACAAACTGGAAACACCATATATTTT
TRBD1,TRBV6-2/TRBV6-3,many,TRBJ1-2,CASSFRQTGYGYTF,TGTGCCAGCAGTTTTCGTCAGACAGGGTATGGCTACACCTTC
.,TRBV4-3,few,TRBJ2-7,CASSEEGPRMGSYEQYF,TGCGCCAGCAGCGAAGAAGGACCCAGGATGGGCAGCTACGAGCAGTACTTC
.,TRBV6-1,.,TRBJ1-1,CASSEEGAFF,TGTGCCAGCAGTGAAGAGGGGGCTTTCTTT
.,TRBV11-2,.,TRBJ2-6,CASSLGGSGTNVLTF,TGTGCCAGCAGCTTAGGGGGCTCTGGGACCAACGTCCTGACTTTC
.,TRBV6-1,many,TRBJ1-4,CASREFMGATNEKLFF,TGTGCCAGCAGGGAATTTATGGGGGCAACTAATGAAAAACTGTTTTTT
.,TRBV18,.,TRBJ1-2,CASSQGGGLDGYTF,TGTGCCAGCTCACAAGGAGGAGGGCTTGATGGCTACACCTTC
.,TRBV28,.,TRBJ2-7,CASSLAVRYEQYF,TGTGCCAGCAGTTTGGCTGTTCGTTACGAGCAGTACTTC
TRBD2,TRBV6-5,few,TRBJ2-6,CASRGGPGANVLTF,TGTGCCAGCAGGGGAGGGCCGGGGGCCAACGTCCTGACTTTC
.,TRBV5-1,.,TRBJ1-4,CASSSSGPGEKLFF,TGCGCCAGCAGCTCTTCAGGGCCTGGGGAAAAACTGTTTTTT
.,TRBV4-2,few,TRBJ2-2,CASSPQAVANTGELFF,TGTGCCAGCAGCCCCCAGGCCGTTGCGAACACCGGGGAGCTGTTTTTT
TRBD1,TRBV6-2/TRBV6-3,many,TRBJ1-5,CASSYSGTGGSQPQHF,TGTGCCAGCAGTTACTCCGGGACAGGGGGCTCTCAGCCCCAGCATTTT
.,TRBV11-2,few,TRBJ2-6,CASSPMPSGANVLTF,TGTGCCAGCAGCCCAATGCCCTCTGGGGCCAACGTCCTGACTTTC
.,TRBV7-8,.,TRBJ1-1,CASSPLPTGETEAFF,TGTGCCAGCAGTCCCTTACCCACGGGTGAGACTGAAGCTTTCTTT
.,TRBV6-2/TRBV6-3,many,TRBJ2-1,CASSYLTYNEQFF,TGTGCCAGCAGTTACCTTACATACAATGAGCAGTTCTTC